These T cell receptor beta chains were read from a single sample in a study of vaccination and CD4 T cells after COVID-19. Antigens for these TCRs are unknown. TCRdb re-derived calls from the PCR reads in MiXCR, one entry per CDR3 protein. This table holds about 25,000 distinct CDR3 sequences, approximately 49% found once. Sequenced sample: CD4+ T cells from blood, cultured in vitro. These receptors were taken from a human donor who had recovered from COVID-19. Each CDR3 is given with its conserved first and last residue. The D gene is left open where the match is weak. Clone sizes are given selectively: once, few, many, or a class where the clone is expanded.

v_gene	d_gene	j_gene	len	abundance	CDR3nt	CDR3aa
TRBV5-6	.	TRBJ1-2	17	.	TGTGCCAGCAGCCCTCGGACAGTAAGGTTGTTCCTTTATGGCTACACCTTC	CASSPRTVRLFLYGYTF
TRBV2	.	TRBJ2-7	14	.	TGTGCCAGCCTACCCCGGCGAGACTCCTACGAGCAGTACTTC	CASLPRRDSYEQYF
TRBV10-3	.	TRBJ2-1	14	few	TGTGCCATCAGCCCCAGGGAAACCTACAATGAGCAGTTCTTC	CAISPRETYNEQFF
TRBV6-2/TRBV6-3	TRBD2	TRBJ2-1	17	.	TGTGCCAGCAGTGACTCGGGGGCTAGCGGGAAATACAATGAGCAGTTCTTC	CASSDSGASGKYNEQFF
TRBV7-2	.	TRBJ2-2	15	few	TGTGCTGGAGCCCCGGGACACGTAAACACCGGGGAGCTGTTTTTT	CAGAPGHVNTGELFF
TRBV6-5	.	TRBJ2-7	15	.	TGTGCCAGCAGTTACATGGCTACAACTTCCTACGAGCAGTACTTC	CASSYMATTSYEQYF
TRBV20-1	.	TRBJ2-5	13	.	TGCAGTGCCTCAACCTGGGGGAGGGAGACCCAGTACTTC	CSASTWGRETQYF
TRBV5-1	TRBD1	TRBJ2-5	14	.	TGCGCCAGCAGCGATCAGGGGGCCCAAGAGACCCAGTACTTC	CASSDQGAQETQYF
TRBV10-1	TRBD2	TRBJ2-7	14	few	TGCGCCAGCAGTGATGGGAGGGGAGGCTACGAGCAGTACTTC	CASSDGRGGYEQYF
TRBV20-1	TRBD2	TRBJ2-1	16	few	TGCAGTGCTAGAAGGATAGCGGGGGGGTCGGTCAATGAGCAGTTCTTC	CSARRIAGGSVNEQFF
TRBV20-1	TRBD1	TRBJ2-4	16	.	TGCAGTGCCTTGAACCGGGACAGGGGAGCCAAAAACATTCAGTACTTC	CSALNRDRGAKNIQYF
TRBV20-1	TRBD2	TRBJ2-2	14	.	TGCAGTGCTACGGGACTAGCGCCCACCGGGGAGCTGTTTTTT	CSATGLAPTGELFF
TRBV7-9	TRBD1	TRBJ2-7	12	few	TGTGCCAGCAGCCAAACCGACAGGGTACAGTACTTC	CASSQTDRVQYF
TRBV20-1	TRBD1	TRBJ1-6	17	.	TGCAGTGCTAGAGATTTTAACAGGGGGGTTATCAATTCACCCCTCCACTTT	CSARDFNRGVINSPLHF
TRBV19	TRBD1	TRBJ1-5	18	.	TGTGCCAGTAGGCCGGGACAGGGGACCGGTCAAAAATTCCAGCCCCAGCATTTT	CASRPGQGTGQKFQPQHF
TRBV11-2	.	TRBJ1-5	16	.	TGTGCCAGCAGCCCGTCCGGGGGTGGGGCAGGACAGCCCCAGCATTTT	CASSPSGGGAGQPQHF
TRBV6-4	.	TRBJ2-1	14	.	TGTGCCAGCAGCGCCGACGGGGAACACAATGAGCAGTTCTTC	CASSADGEHNEQFF
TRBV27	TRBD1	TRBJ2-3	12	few	TGTGCCAGCAGTCTCCCGACAGGGGGGCAGTATTTT	CASSLPTGGQYF
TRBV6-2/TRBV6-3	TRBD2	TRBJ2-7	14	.	TGTGCCAGCACCCGACTAGCGGGACACTACGAGCAGTACTTC	CASTRLAGHYEQYF
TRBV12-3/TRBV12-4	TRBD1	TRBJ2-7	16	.	TGTGCCAGCAGTTCTAAGGACAGGGGTTCATCCTACGAGCAGTACTTC	CASSSKDRGSSYEQYF
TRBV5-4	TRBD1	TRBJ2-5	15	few	TGTGCCAGCAGCAACCGGACAGGCTCGGGAGAGACCCAGTACTTC	CASSNRTGSGETQYF
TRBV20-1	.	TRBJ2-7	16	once	TGCAGTGCTAGAGATTGGGGGGGGCCTCGGACTGACGAGCAGTACTTC	CSARDWGGPRTDEQYF
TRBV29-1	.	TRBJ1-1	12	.	TGCAGCGGGGGGGAGGGCAGCACTGAAGCTTTCTTT	CSGGEGSTEAFF
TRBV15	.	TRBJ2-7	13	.	TGTGCCACCAGCAGAGATACGGGCTACGAGCAGTACTTC	CATSRDTGYEQYF
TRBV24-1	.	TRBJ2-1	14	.	TGTGCCACCCGTCAAGGGTCACCCTACAATGAGCAGTTCTTC	CATRQGSPYNEQFF
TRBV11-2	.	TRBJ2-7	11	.	TGTGCCAGCAGCTTAGCCTACGAGCAGTACTTC	CASSLAYEQYF
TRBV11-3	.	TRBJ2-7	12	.	TGTGCCAGCAGCCGAGAGGATTACGAGCAGTACTTC	CASSREDYEQYF
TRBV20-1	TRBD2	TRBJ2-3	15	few	TGCAGTGCTGAGTGGCGGGGGGCCTACACAGATACGCAGTATTTT	CSAEWRGAYTDTQYF
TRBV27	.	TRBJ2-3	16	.	TGTGCCAGCAGTTTGAGGCAGCAGGGGAGCACAGATACGCAGTATTTT	CASSLRQQGSTDTQYF
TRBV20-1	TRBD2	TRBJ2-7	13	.	TGCAGTGCTAGCGCGGGACTAGGCTACGAGCAGTACTTC	CSASAGLGYEQYF
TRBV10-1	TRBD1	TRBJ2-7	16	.	TGCGCCAGCAGTAAGGGACAGGGGAGGCCGGCCTACGAGCAGTACTTC	CASSKGQGRPAYEQYF
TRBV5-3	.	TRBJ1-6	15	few	TGTGCCAGAAGCCCGGGTAGGGGGTGGGGATCACCCCTCCACTTT	CARSPGRGWGSPLHF
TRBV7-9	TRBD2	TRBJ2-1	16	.	TGTGCCAGCAGCTCCACGGGACTAGCCACCGGCAATGAGCAGTTCTTC	CASSSTGLATGNEQFF
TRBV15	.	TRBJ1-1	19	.	TGTGCCACCAGCGGAGATAAAGGGACACCTAAAGTCACGAACACTGAAGCTTTCTTT	CATSGDKGTPKVTNTEAFF
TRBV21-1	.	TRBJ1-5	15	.	TGTGCCAGCAGCAAGGCCGCTAACAGCAATCAGCCCCAGCATTTT	CASSKAANSNQPQHF
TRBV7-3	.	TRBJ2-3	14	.	TGTGCCAGCAGCTCCGCCGGGGGTGCAGATACGCAGTATTTT	CASSSAGGADTQYF
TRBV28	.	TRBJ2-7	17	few	TGTGCCAGCAGTTTGGACGACATTGGGGACTTAACCTACGAGCAGTACTTC	CASSLDDIGDLTYEQYF
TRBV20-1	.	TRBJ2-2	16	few	TGCAGTGCTAGATCTTTCAGCGGGCTACACACCGGGGAGCTGTTTTTT	CSARSFSGLHTGELFF
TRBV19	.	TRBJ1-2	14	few	TGTGCCAGTAGTATTTTAGGCGTTAACTATGGCTACACCTTC	CASSILGVNYGYTF
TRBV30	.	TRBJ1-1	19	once	TGTGCCTGGAGTGTGGTCCCGGGGGCGTCTATAGGGAGGAACACTGAAGCTTTCTTT	CAWSVVPGASIGRNTEAFF
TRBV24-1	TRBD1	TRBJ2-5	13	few	TGTGCCACCTCGAGAGGGGGCTGGGAGACCCAGTACTTC	CATSRGGWETQYF